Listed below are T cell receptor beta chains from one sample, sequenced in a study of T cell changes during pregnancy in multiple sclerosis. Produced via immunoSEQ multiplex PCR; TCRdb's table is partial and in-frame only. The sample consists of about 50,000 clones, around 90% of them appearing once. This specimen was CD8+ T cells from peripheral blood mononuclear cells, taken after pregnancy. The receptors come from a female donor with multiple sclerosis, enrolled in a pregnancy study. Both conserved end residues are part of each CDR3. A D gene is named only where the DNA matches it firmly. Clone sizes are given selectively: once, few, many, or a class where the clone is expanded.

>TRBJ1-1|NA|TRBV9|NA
CASSVGTHTEAFF
TGTGCCAGCAGCGTAGGCACACACACTGAAGCTTTCTTT
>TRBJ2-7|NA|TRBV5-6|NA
CASSLREDSEQYF
TGTGCCAGCAGCCTCCGGGAGGACAGCGAGCAGTACTTC
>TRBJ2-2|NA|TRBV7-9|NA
CASSLAEGETGELFF
TGTGCCAGCAGCTTAGCGGAGGGTGAGACCGGGGAGCTGTTTTTT
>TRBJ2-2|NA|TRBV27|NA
CASSPGLGELFF
TGTGCCAGCAGTCCAGGGCTCGGGGAGCTGTTTTTT
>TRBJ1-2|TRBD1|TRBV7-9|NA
CASTLGQGLEYGYTF
TGTGCCAGCACCCTAGGACAGGGTTTGGAGTATGGCTACACCTTC
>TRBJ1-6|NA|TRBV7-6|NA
CASREGSSYNSPLHF
TGTGCCAGCCGGGAAGGGAGCTCCTATAATTCACCCCTCCACTTT
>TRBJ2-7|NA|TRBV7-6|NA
CASSLAGAEQYF
TGTGCCAGCAGCTTAGCAGGGGCCGAGCAGTACTTC
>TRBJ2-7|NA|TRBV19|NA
CASSPTLRWEPYEQYF
TGTGCCAGTAGTCCAACGCTTAGGTGGGAGCCCTACGAGCAGTACTTC
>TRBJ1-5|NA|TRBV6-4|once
CASSAGANQPQHF
TGTGCCAGCAGTGCAGGGGCGAATCAGCCCCAGCATTTT
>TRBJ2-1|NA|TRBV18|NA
CASSPQTVPPYNEQFF
TGTGCCAGCTCACCACAGACAGTCCCTCCTTACAATGAGCAGTTCTTC
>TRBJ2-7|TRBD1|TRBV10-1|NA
CASSNRDRVYEQYF
TGCGCCAGCAGTAACCGGGACAGGGTTTACGAGCAGTACTTC
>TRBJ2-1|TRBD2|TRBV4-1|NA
CASSQDHGTSGGVGSYNEQFF
TGCGCCAGCAGCCAAGATCACGGGACTAGCGGGGGGGTGGGGTCCTACAATGAGCAGTTCTTC
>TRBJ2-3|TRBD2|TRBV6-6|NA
CASSWLAGGADTQYF
TGTGCCAGCAGTTGGCTAGCGGGGGGAGCAGATACGCAGTATTTT
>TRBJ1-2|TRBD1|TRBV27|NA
CASSPLPGQRYGYTF
TGTGCCAGCAGCCCACTTCCGGGACAGCGCTATGGCTACACCTTC
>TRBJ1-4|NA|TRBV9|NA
CASSVGLGGQSHEKLFF
TGTGCCAGCAGCGTAGGTTTGGGAGGGCAAAGTCATGAAAAACTGTTTTTT
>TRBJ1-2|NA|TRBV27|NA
CASSFQRQAGNGYTF
TGTGCCAGCAGTTTCCAGAGACAGGCTGGGAATGGCTACACCTTC
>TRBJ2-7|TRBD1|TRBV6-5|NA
CASRDSSYEQYF
TGTGCCAGCCGGGACAGCTCCTACGAGCAGTACTTC
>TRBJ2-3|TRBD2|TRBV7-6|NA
CASSSSGGLSTDTQYF
TGTGCCAGCAGCAGTAGCGGGGGCCTAAGCACAGATACGCAGTATTTT
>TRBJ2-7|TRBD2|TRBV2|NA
CASSKTSGGSYEQYF
TGTGCCAGCAGTAAGACTAGCGGGGGCTCCTACGAGCAGTACTTC
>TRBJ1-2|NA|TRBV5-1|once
CASSPRQPNYGYTF
TGCGCCAGCAGCCCCAGACAGCCTAACTATGGCTACACCTTC
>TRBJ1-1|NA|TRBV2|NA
CASSVGGTEAFF
TGTGCCAGCAGTGTAGGGGGAACTGAAGCTTTCTTT
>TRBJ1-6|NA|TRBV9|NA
CASSPYREPDSPLHF
TGTGCCAGCAGCCCATACAGGGAACCAGATTCACCCCTCCACTTT
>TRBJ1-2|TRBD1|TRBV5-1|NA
CASSLDGQGAYGYTF
TGCGCCAGCAGCTTGGACGGACAGGGCGCATATGGCTACACCTTC
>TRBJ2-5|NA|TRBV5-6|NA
CASSLGGQTQYF
TGTGCCAGCAGCTTAGGGGGACAGACCCAGTACTTC
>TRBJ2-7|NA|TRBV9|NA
CASSQQSTYEQYF
TGTGCCAGCAGCCAACAGAGCACCTACGAGCAGTACTTC
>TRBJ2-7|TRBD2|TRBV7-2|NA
CASSLGLAGSLEQYF
TGTGCCAGCAGCTTAGGACTAGCGGGGTCCCTCGAGCAGTACTTC
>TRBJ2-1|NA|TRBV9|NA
CASSVDSNEQFF
TGTGCCAGCAGCGTAGATTCGAATGAGCAGTTCTTC
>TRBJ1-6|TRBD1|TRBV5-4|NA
CASSASGTGGSSYNSPLHF
TGTGCCAGCAGCGCATCCGGGACAGGGGGTAGCTCCTATAATTCACCCCTCCACTTT
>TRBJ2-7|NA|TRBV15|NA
CATSGGGPRSSYEQYF
TGTGCCACCAGCGGGGGGGGGCCGAGGAGCTCCTACGAGCAGTACTTC
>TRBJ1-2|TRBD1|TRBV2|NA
CASSLSGGALSNYGYTF
TGTGCCAGCAGCCTATCAGGGGGAGCTTTGTCTAACTATGGCTACACCTTC
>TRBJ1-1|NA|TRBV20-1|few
CSPQNTEAFF
TGCAGTCCACAGAACACTGAAGCTTTCTTT
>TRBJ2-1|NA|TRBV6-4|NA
CASSDSNAAAEQFF
TGTGCCAGCAGTGACTCGAACGCGGCTGCTGAGCAGTTCTTC
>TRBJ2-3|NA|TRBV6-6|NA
CASSIPGDRTDTQYF
TGTGCCAGCAGTATTCCGGGGGACCGCACAGATACGCAGTATTTT
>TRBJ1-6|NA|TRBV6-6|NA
CASSYSIGGGSPLHF
TGTGCCAGCAGTTACTCGATTGGGGGCGGCTCACCCCTCCACTTT
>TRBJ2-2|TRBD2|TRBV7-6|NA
CASSLSSGGTGELFF
TGTGCCAGCAGCTTATCTAGCGGGGGAACCGGGGAGCTGTTTTTT
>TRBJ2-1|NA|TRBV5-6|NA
CASSPDSGNEQFF
TGTGCCAGCAGCCCTGATTCAGGGAATGAGCAGTTCTTC
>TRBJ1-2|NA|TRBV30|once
CAWTGGGAHGYTF
TGTGCCTGGACCGGAGGGGGGGCCCATGGCTACACCTTC
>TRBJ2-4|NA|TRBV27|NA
CASSSVAKNIQYF
TGTGCCAGCAGTTCGGTAGCCAAAAACATTCAGTACTTC
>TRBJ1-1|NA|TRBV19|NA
CASCRGYTEAFF
TGTGCCTCTTGTCGGGGGTACACTGAAGCTTTCTTT
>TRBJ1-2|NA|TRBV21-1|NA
CASSKEGGGGTF
TGTGCCAGCAGCAAAGAGGGGGGGGGTGGCACCTTC